This T cell receptor beta chain derives from a study of T cells after yellow fever vaccination. General study results and limits: Compared with primary, the secondary response was weaker and peaked at day 5, not 15.

Via MiXCR, TCRdb re-called the 5' RACE reads, giving one row per CDR3 protein. The sample has 300,000 to 400,000 distinct CDR3 sequences, over 5% seen once. V was clipped by 4 bases and J by 3 bases; unmatched bases: 8. Germline V lookup: CDR1 MNHNS, CDR2 SASEGT. This CDR3 has 17 residues. Concerning this clonotype itself: The antigen is unknown.

This specimen consisted of PBMCs, obtained 5 days after the yellow fever booster vaccination. The chain recombines TRBV6-1 with TRBJ2-7, with 14 bases that match TRBD2. The TCR comes from a man aged 30 to 45 who received the YFV17D yellow fever vaccine. The CDR3 sequence: CASSGYSGTSGSYEQYF. The CDR3 DNA is TGTGCCAGCAGTGGGTACTCGGGGACTAGCGGGAGCTACGAGCAGTACTTC.